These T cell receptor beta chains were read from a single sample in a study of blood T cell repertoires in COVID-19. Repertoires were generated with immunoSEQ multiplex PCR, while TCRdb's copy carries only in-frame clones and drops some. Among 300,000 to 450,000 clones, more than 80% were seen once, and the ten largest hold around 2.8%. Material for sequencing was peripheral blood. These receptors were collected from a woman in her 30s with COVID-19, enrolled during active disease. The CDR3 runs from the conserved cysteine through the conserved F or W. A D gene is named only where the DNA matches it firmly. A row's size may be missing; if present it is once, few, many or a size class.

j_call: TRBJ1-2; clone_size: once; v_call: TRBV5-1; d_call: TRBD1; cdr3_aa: CASSLVAGGLDGYTF; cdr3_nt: TGCGCCAGCAGCTTGGTCGCAGGGGGCCTCGACGGCTACACCTTC
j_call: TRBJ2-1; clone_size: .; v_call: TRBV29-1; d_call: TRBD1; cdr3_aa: CSVDNPTGGTYNEQFF; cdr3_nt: TGCAGCGTTGATAACCCTACAGGGGGGACTTACAATGAGCAGTTCTTC
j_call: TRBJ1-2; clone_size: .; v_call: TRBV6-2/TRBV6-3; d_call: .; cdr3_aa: CASSLEGYGYTF; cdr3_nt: TGTGCCAGCAGTCTCGAGGGCTATGGCTACACCTTC
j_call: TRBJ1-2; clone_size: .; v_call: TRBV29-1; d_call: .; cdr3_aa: CSVLGYGYTF; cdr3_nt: TGCAGCGTGCTCGGTTATGGCTACACCTTC
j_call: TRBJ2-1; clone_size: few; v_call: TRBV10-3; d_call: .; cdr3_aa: CAISDREPGADEQFF; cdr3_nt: TGTGCCATCAGTGACCGGGAACCAGGGGCGGATGAGCAGTTCTTC
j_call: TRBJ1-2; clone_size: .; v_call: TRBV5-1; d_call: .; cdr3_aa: CASSLVGVSYGYTF; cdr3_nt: TGCGCCAGCAGCTTGGTAGGGGTCTCCTATGGCTACACCTTC
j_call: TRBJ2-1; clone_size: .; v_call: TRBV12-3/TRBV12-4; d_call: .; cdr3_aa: CASSFLRGEQFF; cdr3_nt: TGTGCCAGCAGTTTCTTAAGGGGAGAGCAGTTCTTC
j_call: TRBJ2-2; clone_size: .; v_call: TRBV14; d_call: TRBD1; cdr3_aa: CASSQAKGDSLANTGELFF; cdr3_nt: TGTGCCAGCAGCCAAGCTAAGGGGGACAGCCTCGCGAACACCGGGGAGCTGTTTTTT
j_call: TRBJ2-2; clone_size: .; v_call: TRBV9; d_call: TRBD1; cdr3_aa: CASSVVGQSNTGELFF; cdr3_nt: TGTGCCAGCAGCGTAGTGGGACAGTCGAACACCGGGGAGCTGTTTTTT
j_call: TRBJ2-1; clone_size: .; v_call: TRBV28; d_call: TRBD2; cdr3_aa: CASRFRAGGLLNEQFF; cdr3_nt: TGTGCCAGCAGGTTTAGGGCGGGGGGCCTTTTAAATGAGCAGTTCTTC
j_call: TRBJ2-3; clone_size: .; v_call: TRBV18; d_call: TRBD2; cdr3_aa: CASSPPAAGGYGTQYF; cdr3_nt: TGTGCCAGCTCACCACCGGCAGCGGGAGGGTACGGTACGCAGTATTTT
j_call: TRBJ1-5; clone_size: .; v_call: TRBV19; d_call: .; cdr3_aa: CASTGTHSNQPQHF; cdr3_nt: TGTGCCAGTACGGGGACACATAGCAATCAGCCCCAGCATTTT
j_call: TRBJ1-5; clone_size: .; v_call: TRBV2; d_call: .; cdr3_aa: CATRRGSNSNQPQHF; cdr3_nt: TGTGCCACGAGGCGGGGTTCTAATAGCAATCAGCCCCAGCATTTT
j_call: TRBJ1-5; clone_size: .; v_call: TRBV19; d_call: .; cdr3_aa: CASSIVQGEGQPQHF; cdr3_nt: TGTGCCAGTAGTATAGTACAAGGGGAAGGGCAGCCCCAGCATTTT
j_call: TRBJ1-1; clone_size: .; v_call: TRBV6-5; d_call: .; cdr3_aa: CASNPRLGDTEAFF; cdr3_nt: TGTGCCAGCAACCCCCGGCTGGGCGACACTGAAGCTTTCTTT
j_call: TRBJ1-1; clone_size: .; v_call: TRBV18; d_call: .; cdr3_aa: CASSPPAGRQLEAFF; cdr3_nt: TGTGCCAGCTCACCACCGGCGGGGCGGCAGCTTGAAGCTTTCTTT
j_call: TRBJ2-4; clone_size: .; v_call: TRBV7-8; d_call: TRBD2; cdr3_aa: CASSLARRGAENIQYF; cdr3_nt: TGTGCCAGCAGCTTAGCTCGGCGGGGGGCAGAAAACATTCAGTACTTC
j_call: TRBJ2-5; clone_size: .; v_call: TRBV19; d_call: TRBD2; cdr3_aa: CASSGGEQETQYF; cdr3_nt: TGTGCCAGTAGTGGGGGGGAACAAGAGACCCAGTACTTC
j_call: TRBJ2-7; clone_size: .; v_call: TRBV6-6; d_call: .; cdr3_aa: CASILSQGSSYEQYF; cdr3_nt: TGTGCCAGCATCCTTTCACAGGGATCTTCCTACGAGCAGTACTTC
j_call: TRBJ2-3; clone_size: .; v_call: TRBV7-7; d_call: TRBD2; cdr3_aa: CASSPGTSPTDTQYF; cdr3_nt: TGTGCTAGCAGCCCCGGGACTAGCCCGACAGATACGCAGTATTTT
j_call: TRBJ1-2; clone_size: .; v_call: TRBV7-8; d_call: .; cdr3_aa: CASSLLRVDGYTF; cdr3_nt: TGTGCCAGCAGCTTATTGAGGGTCGATGGCTACACCTTC
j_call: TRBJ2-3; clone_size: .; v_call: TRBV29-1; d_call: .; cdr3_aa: CSIAHRFTDTQYF; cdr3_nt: TGCAGCATCGCCCACAGGTTCACAGATACGCAGTATTTT
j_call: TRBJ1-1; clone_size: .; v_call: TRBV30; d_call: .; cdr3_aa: CAWSVQRRGEAFF; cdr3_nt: TGTGCCTGGAGTGTACAGAGGAGGGGCGAAGCTTTCTTT
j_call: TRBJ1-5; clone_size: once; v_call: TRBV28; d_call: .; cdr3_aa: CASSLPVNNQPQHF; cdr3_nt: TGTGCCAGCAGTTTACCGGTGAACAATCAGCCCCAGCATTTT
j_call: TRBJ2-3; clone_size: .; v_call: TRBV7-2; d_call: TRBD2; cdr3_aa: CASSYGTSSSSTQYF; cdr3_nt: TGTGCCAGCAGCTACGGGACTAGCAGTTCAAGTACGCAGTATTTT
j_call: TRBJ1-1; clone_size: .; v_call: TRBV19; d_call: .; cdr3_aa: CASSIDLGGGDTEAFF; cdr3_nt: TGTGCCAGTAGTATAGATCTCGGCGGAGGGGACACTGAAGCTTTCTTT
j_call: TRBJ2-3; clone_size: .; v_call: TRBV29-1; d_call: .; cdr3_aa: CSVWELRGTDTQYF; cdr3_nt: TGCAGCGTTTGGGAGTTGCGCGGCACAGATACGCAGTATTTT
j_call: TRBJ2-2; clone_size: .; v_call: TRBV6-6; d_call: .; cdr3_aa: CASRSGETNTGELFF; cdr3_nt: TGTGCCAGCAGGTCCGGGGAAACGAACACCGGGGAGCTGTTTTTT
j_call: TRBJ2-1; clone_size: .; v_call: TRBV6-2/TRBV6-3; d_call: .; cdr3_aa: CASSYSRLGGGDEQFF; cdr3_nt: TGTGCCAGCAGTTACTCGAGACTAGGTGGAGGGGATGAGCAGTTCTTC
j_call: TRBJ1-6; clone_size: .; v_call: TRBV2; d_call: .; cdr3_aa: CASIEPGYYNSPLHF; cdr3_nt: TGTGCCAGCATCGAACCGGGTTATTATAATTCACCCCTCCACTTT
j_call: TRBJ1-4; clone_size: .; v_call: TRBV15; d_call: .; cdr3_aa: CATSRDGVRGGEKLFF; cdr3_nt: TGTGCCACCAGCAGAGATGGGGTACGTGGAGGAGAAAAACTGTTTTTT
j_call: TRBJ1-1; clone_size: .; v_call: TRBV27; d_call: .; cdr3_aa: CASSQTQGTEAFF; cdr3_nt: TGTGCCAGCAGTCAAACGCAGGGCACTGAAGCTTTCTTT
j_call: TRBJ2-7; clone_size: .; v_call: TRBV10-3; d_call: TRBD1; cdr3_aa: CAISIETGSEQYF; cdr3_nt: TGTGCCATCAGTATAGAGACAGGGAGCGAGCAGTACTTC
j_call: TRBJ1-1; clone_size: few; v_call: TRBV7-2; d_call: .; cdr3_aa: CASSPGTGGRTEAFF; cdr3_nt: TGTGCCAGCAGCCCAGGCACGGGGGGGAGAACTGAAGCTTTCTTT
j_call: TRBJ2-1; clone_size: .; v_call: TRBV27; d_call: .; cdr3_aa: CASTSTRYNEQFF; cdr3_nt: TGTGCCAGCACATCAACTCGGTACAATGAGCAGTTCTTC
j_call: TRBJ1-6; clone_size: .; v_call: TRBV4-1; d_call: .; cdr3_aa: CASRLPDRSNSPLHF; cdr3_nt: TGCGCCAGCAGACTACCCGACAGGTCTAATTCACCCCTCCACTTT
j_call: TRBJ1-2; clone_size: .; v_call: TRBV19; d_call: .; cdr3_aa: CASRQSANYGYTF; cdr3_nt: TGTGCCAGCCGACAGAGCGCTAACTATGGCTACACCTTC
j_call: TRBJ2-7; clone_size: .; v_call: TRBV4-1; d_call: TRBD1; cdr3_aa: CASSKEAGGTYEQYF; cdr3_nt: TGCGCCAGCAGCAAGGAGGCAGGGGGCACCTACGAGCAGTACTTC
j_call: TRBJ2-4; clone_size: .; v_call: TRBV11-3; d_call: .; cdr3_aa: CASSLGGGNLGKNIQYF; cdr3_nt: TGTGCCAGCAGCTTAGGCGGCGGGAACCTAGGCAAAAACATTCAGTACTTC
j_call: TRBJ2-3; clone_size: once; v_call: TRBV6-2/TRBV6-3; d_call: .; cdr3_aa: CASSYRLSTTDTQYF; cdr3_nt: TGTGCCAGCAGTTATCGACTATCCACCACAGATACGCAGTATTTT
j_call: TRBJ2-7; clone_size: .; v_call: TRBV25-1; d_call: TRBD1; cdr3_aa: CASSESLDRDEQYF; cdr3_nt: TGTGCCAGCAGTGAATCCCTGGACAGGGACGAGCAGTACTTC
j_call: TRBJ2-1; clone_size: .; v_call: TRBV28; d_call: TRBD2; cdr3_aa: CASSQTIGGEQFF; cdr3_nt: TGTGCCAGCAGCCAGACAATCGGGGGGGAGCAGTTCTTC
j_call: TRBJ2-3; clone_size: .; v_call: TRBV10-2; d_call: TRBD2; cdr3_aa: CASSVGGTTTDTQYF; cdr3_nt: TGCGCCAGCAGTGTAGGCGGGACTACCACAGATACGCAGTATTTT
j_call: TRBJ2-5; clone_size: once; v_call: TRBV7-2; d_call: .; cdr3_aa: CASSLGVQGTETQYF; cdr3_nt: TGTGCCAGCAGCTTAGGGGTCCAGGGGACAGAGACCCAGTACTTC
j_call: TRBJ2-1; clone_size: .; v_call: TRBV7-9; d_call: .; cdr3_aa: CASSLGQNNEQFF; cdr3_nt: TGTGCCAGCAGCTTAGGCCAGAACAATGAGCAGTTCTTC
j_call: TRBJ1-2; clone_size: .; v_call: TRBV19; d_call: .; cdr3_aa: CASKVQGTNYGYTF; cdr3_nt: TGTGCCAGTAAGGTCCAGGGTACTAACTATGGCTACACCTTC
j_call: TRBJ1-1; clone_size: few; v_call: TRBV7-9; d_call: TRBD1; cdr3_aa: CASSPQGGGTEAFF; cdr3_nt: TGTGCCAGCAGTCCACAGGGGGGCGGGACTGAAGCTTTCTTT
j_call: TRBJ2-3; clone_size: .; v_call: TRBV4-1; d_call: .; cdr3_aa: CASSPHLATDTQYF; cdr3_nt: TGCGCCAGCAGCCCTCACTTAGCCACAGATACGCAGTATTTT
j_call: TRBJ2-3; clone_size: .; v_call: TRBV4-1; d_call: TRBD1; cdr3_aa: CASSQGTGGDTQYF; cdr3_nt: TGCGCCAGCAGCCAGGGGACAGGGGGAGATACGCAGTATTTT
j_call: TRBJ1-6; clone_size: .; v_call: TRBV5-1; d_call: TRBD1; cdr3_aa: CASSSQGQGSPLHF; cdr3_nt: TGCGCCAGCAGCTCACAGGGGCAAGGATCACCCCTCCACTTT
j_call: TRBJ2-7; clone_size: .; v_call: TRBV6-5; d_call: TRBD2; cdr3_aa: CASKGGVPYEQYF; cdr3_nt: TGTGCCAGCAAGGGAGGGGTTCCCTACGAGCAGTACTTC
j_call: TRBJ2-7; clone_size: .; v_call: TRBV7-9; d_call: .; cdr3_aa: CASSGDTVTEQYF; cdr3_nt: TGTGCCAGCTCAGGGGACACAGTGACCGAGCAGTACTTC
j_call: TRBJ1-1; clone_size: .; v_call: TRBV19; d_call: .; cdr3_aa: CASSTSTETEAFF; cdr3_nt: TGTGCCAGTAGTACTTCGACAGAGACTGAAGCTTTCTTT
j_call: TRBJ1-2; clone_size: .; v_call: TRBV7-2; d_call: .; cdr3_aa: CASTFLQGDGYTF; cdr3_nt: TGTGCCAGCACCTTCCTTCAGGGTGATGGCTACACCTTC
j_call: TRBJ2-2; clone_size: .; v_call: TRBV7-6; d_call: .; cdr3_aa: CASSLVYDGRADTGELFF; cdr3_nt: TGTGCCAGCAGCTTAGTGTACGATGGCAGGGCGGACACCGGGGAGCTGTTTTTT
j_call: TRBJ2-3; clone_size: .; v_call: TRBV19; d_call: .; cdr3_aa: CASSIYGGGTDTQYF; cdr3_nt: TGTGCCAGTAGTATATACGGGGGTGGCACAGATACGCAGTATTTT
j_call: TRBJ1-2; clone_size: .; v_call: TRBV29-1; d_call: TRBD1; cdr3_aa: CSVGAGDRGERTF; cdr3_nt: TGCAGCGTTGGGGCAGGGGACAGGGGGGAAAGAACCTTC
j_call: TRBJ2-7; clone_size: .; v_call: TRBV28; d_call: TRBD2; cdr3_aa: CASSTSGGSYEQYF; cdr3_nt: TGTGCCAGCAGCACTAGCGGGGGCTCCTACGAGCAGTACTTC